The T cell receptor beta chain under discussion was sequenced for a study of human T cells and chemical hapten exposure. Points from the study as a whole: Alopecia affected the donors, so their immune response may differ from healthy people's.

Remarks on this clonotype: What it recognizes is unknown.

The ends lost 3 bases at V and 2 bases at J; junction bases unmatched: 3. Germline V lookup: CDR1 SGHRS, CDR2 YFSETQ. This CDR3 has 16 amino acids. Individual cDNA molecules in this library carried unique molecular identifiers. TCRdb independently ran MiXCR on the RACE reads; one entry per CDR3 protein. Among about 380,000 distinct CDR3 sequences listed, roughly 6.3% were seen once. Time point defined: patch test 2, 6 weeks after DPC sensitization. As for treatment: therapeutic diphenylcyclopropenone sensitization with weekly scalp DPC. The drawing of blood occurred before each patch test was applied. This receptor was obtained from a young woman with alopecia areata. Some clones in this sample may be carry-over from other donors' samples. The genes are TRBV5-1 and TRBJ2-3; 13 nucleotides match TRBD2. The sample in question was whole blood, obtained in connection with sensitization to the hapten diphenylcyclopropenone (DPC). CDR3 in amino acids: CASSWGLAGTTDTQYF. The CDR3 DNA follows: TGCGCCAGCAGCTGGGGACTAGCGGGGACCACAGATACGCAGTATTTT.